A selection of T cell receptor beta chains follows, all from one sample in a study of metastatic and nonmetastatic thyroid tumors. TCRdb reassembled clones from the PCR reads with MiXCR. This sample has 25,000 to 35,000 clones; about a sixth occur once, and the top ten carry about 4.8%. The source material was blood. The receptors originated from a female donor with papillary thyroid cancer or a benign thyroid nodule (not recorded which). Some clones in this sample may be carry-over from other donors' samples. CDR3s include the opening cysteine and the closing phenylalanine or tryptophan. Each record gives: clone size, D gene, V gene, J gene, CDR3 DNA, CDR3 protein. The D gene is left open where the match is weak. Clone size is shown for a subset of rows, as once, few, many or a class of expanded clone.

clone size: few; D gene: TRBD1; V gene: TRBV19; J gene: TRBJ2-1; CDR3 DNA: TGTGCCAGTAGTACTGGGACAGGGTCCCCTCCTGAGCAGTTCTTC; CDR3 protein: CASSTGTGSPPEQFF
clone size: NA; D gene: NA; V gene: TRBV28; J gene: TRBJ1-3; CDR3 DNA: TGTGCCAGCAGAGTTTTTGCAGGTGGCTCTGGAAACACCATATATTTT; CDR3 protein: CASRVFAGGSGNTIYF
clone size: many; D gene: NA; V gene: TRBV4-3; J gene: TRBJ2-7; CDR3 DNA: TGCGCCAGCAGCCCCCGAATCTTCGGGGACGTCCAGCGGAATTACTACGAGCAGTACTTC; CDR3 protein: CASSPRIFGDVQRNYYEQYF
clone size: many; D gene: NA; V gene: TRBV7-2; J gene: TRBJ1-4; CDR3 DNA: TGTGCCAGCAGCTTAGAATTGGCCGGTCCACTGTTTTTT; CDR3 protein: CASSLELAGPLFF
clone size: many; D gene: TRBD1; V gene: TRBV28; J gene: TRBJ2-4; CDR3 DNA: TGTGCCAGCACCCATCACCGACAGGGAAGTAACATTCAGTACTTC; CDR3 protein: CASTHHRQGSNIQYF
clone size: NA; D gene: NA; V gene: TRBV7-2; J gene: TRBJ2-1; CDR3 DNA: TGTGCCAGCAGCTTAGCCAGGGTACCTGGCAATGAGCAGTTCTTC; CDR3 protein: CASSLARVPGNEQFF
clone size: NA; D gene: NA; V gene: TRBV11-3; J gene: TRBJ2-7; CDR3 DNA: TGTGCCAGCAGCTTAGGGGGCTTCGGCTACGAGCAGTACTTC; CDR3 protein: CASSLGGFGYEQYF
clone size: many; D gene: TRBD1; V gene: TRBV10-1; J gene: TRBJ2-5; CDR3 DNA: TGCGCCAGCAGCCGACAGGGGGAAGAAGAGACCCAGTACTTC; CDR3 protein: CASSRQGEEETQYF
clone size: many; D gene: TRBD1; V gene: TRBV3-1; J gene: TRBJ2-5; CDR3 DNA: TGTGCCAGCAGCCAAGCCCGAACAGGGGGCCAAGAGACCCAGTACTTC; CDR3 protein: CASSQARTGGQETQYF
clone size: once; D gene: TRBD1; V gene: TRBV4-2; J gene: TRBJ1-2; CDR3 DNA: TGTGCCAGCAGCCAAGGAGGGACAGCATTCTATGGCTACACCTTC; CDR3 protein: CASSQGGTAFYGYTF